The TCR beta chain described here comes from a study of T cells in Graves' hyperthyroidism and ophthalmopathy. Study-wide context: Peripheral blood collection took place at initial diagnosis, before any treatment.

Researchers took RNA transcripts and amplified the TCR beta CDR3 regions from them. In the first-round RT-PCR of the TCR CDR3, the HTBI primer set was used. TCRdb passed the multiplex PCR reads through MiXCR, listing each CDR3 protein once. The sample lists approximately 400,000 distinct CDR3 sequences, under 15% occurring once. The sample holds many counts of this clonotype. The antigen remains undetermined. General study results and limits: Most thyroid clonotypes that were expanded above 0.001 also turned up in blood.

V shed 2 bases, J shed 5 bases, and the junction held 9 bases outside the gene matches. Germline values: CDR1 DFQATT, CDR2 SNEGSKA (reference sequence). This CDR3 spans 15 amino acids. The chain employs TRBV20-1 and TRBJ2-5; 9 bases fit TRBD2. This clonotype was obtained from a young woman with Graves' hyperthyroidism. The sequenced sample consisted of blood. In DNA form, the CDR3 reads TGCAGTGCTAGACGGCCGACTAGCGGACGGGAGACCCAGTACTTC. It is translated as CSARRPTSGRETQYF.